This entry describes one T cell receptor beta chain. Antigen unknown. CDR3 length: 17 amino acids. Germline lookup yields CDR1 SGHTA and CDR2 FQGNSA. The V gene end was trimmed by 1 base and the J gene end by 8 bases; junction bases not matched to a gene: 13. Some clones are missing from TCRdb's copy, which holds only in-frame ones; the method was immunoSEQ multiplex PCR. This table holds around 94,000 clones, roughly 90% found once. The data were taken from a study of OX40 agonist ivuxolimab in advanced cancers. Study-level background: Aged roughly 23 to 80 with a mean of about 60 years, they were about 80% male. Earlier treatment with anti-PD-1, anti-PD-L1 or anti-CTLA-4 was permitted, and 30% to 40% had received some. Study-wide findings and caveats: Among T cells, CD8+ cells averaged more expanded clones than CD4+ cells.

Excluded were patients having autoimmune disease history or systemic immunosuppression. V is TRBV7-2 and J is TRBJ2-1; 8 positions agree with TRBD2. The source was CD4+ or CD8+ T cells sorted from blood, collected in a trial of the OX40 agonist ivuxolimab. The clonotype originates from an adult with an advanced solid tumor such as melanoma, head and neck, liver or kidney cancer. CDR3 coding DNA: TGTGCCAGCAGCTTAGACCTCAGCGGGAGTAGGTCCCATGAGCAGTTCTTC. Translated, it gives CASSLDLSGSRSHEQFF.